A selection of T cell receptor beta chains follows, all from one sample in a study of graft-versus-host responses after intestinal transplantation. No antigens are known for them. Only in-frame clones appear in the TCRdb table, and some are missing; sequencing was by immunoSEQ multiplex PCR. The table shows 93,000 or so clones, with roughly 93% occurring only once. The material was unstimulated CD8+ T cells sorted from spleen or lymph node cells, obtained before intestinal transplant. The source of these receptors is a human donor who received an intestinal transplant. CDR3s leave out the opening cysteine and the closing phenylalanine or tryptophan.

J gene | V gene | CDR3 protein
TRBJ1-5 | TRBV15 | ATSRDRGISQPQH
TRBJ2-1 | TRBV11-3 | ASSLTAGGYNEQF
TRBJ2-1 | TRBV4-2 | ASSQIAASYNEQF
TRBJ2-7 | TRBV7-9 | ASSLIGEDYEQY
TRBJ2-7 | TRBV6-6 | ASSYSGSYEQY
TRBJ1-2 | TRBV6-5 | ASSLGQVGYGYT
TRBJ1-1 | TRBV7-9 | ASSLRGQDETEAF
TRBJ2-7 | TRBV5-8 | ASSVSSGEGSYEQY
TRBJ1-1 | TRBV7-3 | ASSLLKGTEAF
TRBJ1-1 | TRBV5-8 | ASSGDTLNTEAF
TRBJ2-7 | TRBV5-5 | ASSPIRQGGHEQY
TRBJ1-5 | TRBV29-1 | SVVRTGRKYSNQPQH
TRBJ1-1 | TRBV5-1 | ASSFWDRGNTEAF
TRBJ2-2 | TRBV10-1 | ASSERGNTGELF
TRBJ1-6 | TRBV1 | TSSPQTGTGDSPLH
TRBJ1-4 | TRBV7-9 | ASSSDRGREKLF
TRBJ1-1 | TRBV6-5 | ASSSTDNTEAF